This TCR beta chain was found in a study of T cells in Graves' hyperthyroidism and ophthalmopathy. The CDR3 extends over 14 amino acids. Germline loops: CDR1 LGHDT, CDR2 YNNKEL (reference sequence). V was shortened by 5 bases and J by 5 bases, with 15 bases between the two germline ends. In this sample, this clonotype turned up a few times. The source material, RNA transcripts, was used to amplify TCR beta CDR3 regions. The TCR CDR3 first-round RT-PCR relied on the HTBI primer set. TCRdb analysed the multiplex PCR reads with MiXCR anew, one entry per CDR3 protein. Of some 530,000 distinct CDR3 sequences in the sample, about 22% were seen once.

The chain is built from TRBV3-1 and TRBJ1-2, with D possibly matching TRBD1 (5 bases). This TCR was sampled from a woman in her 70s with Graves' ophthalmopathy. What was sequenced was blood. The CDR3 spells CASSSEVQGYGYTF. CDR3 sequence (DNA): TGTGCCAGCAGCTCGGAGGTCCAGGGATATGGCTACACCTTC.